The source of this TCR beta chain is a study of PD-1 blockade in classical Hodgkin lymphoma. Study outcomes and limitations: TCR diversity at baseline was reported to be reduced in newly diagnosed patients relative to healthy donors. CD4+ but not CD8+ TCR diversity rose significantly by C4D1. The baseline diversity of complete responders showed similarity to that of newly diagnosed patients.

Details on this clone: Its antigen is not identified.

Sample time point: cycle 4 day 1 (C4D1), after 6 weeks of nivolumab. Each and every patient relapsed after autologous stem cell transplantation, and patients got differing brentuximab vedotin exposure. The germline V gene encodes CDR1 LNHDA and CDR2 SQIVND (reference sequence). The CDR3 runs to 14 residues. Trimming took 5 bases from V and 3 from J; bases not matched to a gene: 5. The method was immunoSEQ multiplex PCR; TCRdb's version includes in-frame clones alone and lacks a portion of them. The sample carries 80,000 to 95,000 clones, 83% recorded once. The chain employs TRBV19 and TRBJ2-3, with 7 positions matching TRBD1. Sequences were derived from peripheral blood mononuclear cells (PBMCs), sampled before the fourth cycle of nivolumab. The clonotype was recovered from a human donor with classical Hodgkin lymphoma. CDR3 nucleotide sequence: TGTGCCAGTAGTGGGACAGAGGATACAGATACGCAGTATTTT. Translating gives CASSGTEDTDTQYF. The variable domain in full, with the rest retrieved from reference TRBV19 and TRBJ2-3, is DGGITQSPKYLFRKEGQNVTLSCEQNLNHDAMYWYRQDPGQGLRLIYYSQIVNDFQKGDIAEGYSVSREKKESFPLTVTSAQKNPTAFYLCASSGTEDTDTQYFGPGTRLTVL.